Below, 15 T cell receptor beta chains from the same sample are listed, as sequenced in a study of neurological immune-mediated disorders. TCRdb reprocessed the 5' RACE reads via MiXCR and lists one record per CDR3 protein. The sample contains about 19,000 distinct CDR3 sequences, approximately 7.3% of which appear only once. Sequenced input: CD8+ T cells from blood. These receptors were taken from a woman aged 25 to 39 with HTLV-1-associated myelopathy (HAM/TSP).

This clonotype was detected ten times or more. The chain employs TRBV5-1 and TRBJ2-3, with TRBD1 identical over 11 bases. Unmatched junction bases numbered 7, after V lost 0 bases and J lost 4 bases. CDR1 SGHRS and CDR2 YFSETQ come from the germline V gene. The CDR3 contains 17 residues. CDR3 DNA: TGCGCCAGCAGCTTGGGGTTGCGGACAGGGGGCGCAGATACGCAGTATTTT. Its protein product is CASSLGLRTGGADTQYF.

There are many counts of this clonotype. This chain links TRBV20-1 with TRBJ2-3, with 9 bases aligning to TRBD1. The CDR3 runs to 16 residues. Per germline, CDR1 DFQATT and CDR2 SNEGSKA (reference sequence). V lost 2 bases, J lost 4 bases, and 10 bases stayed unmatched. The CDR3 DNA reads TGCAGTGCTAGATTGCGCGGACAGGGGATGGCAGATACGCAGTATTTT. This gives the protein CSARLRGQGMADTQYF.

This clonotype has ten or more counts. CDR3 protein: CASSPSTNTEAFF. DNA for the CDR3: TGTGCCAGCAGCCCCTCCACGAACACTGAAGCTTTCTTT. This sequence joins TRBV6-5 and TRBJ1-1; no clear D. The germline V gene has CDR1 MNHEY and CDR2 SVGAGI. This CDR3 is 13 amino acids long. V was cut by 6 bases and J by 1 base, with 9 bases left in between.

This clonotype has ten or more counts. The chain uses TRBV7-2 and TRBJ1-4; D is unclear. From germline, CDR1 is SGHTA and CDR2 FQGNSA. Deletions cut 2 bases from V and 4 bases from J, with 11 bases between. This CDR3 spans 15 amino acids. CDR3 region: CASSLTGIGNEKLFF. The CDR3 bases are TGTGCCAGCAGCTTAACCGGGATTGGTAATGAAAAACTGTTTTTT.

This clonotype was picked up many times. The chain couples TRBV19 to TRBJ1-1; 8 bases are a match to TRBD1. CDR3 length: 16 residues. V shed 1 base, J shed 5 bases, and the junction held 9 bases outside the gene matches. The V gene's germline CDR1 is LNHDA and CDR2 SQIVND (reference sequence). CDR3 loop: CASSIGPRGRETEAFF. DNA for the CDR3: TGTGCCAGTAGTATAGGTCCCAGGGGGCGCGAAACTGAAGCTTTCTTT.

In its sample, this clonotype was seen many times. CDR3 protein: CAWSTGTGYYEQFF. The CDR3 DNA sequence: TGTGCCTGGTCGACCGGGACAGGGTACTATGAGCAGTTCTTC. The chain has TRBV30 and TRBJ2-1; 9 nucleotides match TRBD1. After removal of 5 bases from V and 8 bases from J, the junction contained 10 bases not matched to a gene. The CDR3 length is 14 residues. The V gene's germline CDR1 is GTSNPN and CDR2 SVGIG (reference sequence).

There are many counts of this clonotype. The genes are TRBV14 and TRBJ1-1, with 7 bases matching TRBD1. The CDR3 has 14 residues. Germline assignment: CDR1 SGHDN and CDR2 FVKESK. Trimming removed 2 bases from V and 6 bases from J; junction bases left unmatched: 6. The chain's CDR3 is CASSQLTGVAEAFF. Here the CDR3 DNA reads TGTGCCAGCAGCCAATTAACAGGGGTCGCTGAAGCTTTCTTT.

In its sample, this clonotype was seen many times. The V and J genes are TRBV4-1 and TRBJ2-7; a weak D match, TRBD1 (6 bases). The CDR3 runs 14 residues. Between the trimmed V and J ends, which lost 1 base and 2 bases, there was a span of 9 bases. The germline CDR1 and CDR2 sequences are MGHRA and YSYEKL. DNA of the CDR3: TGCGCCAGCAGCCAAGTTAAGGGGGCCTACGAGCAGTACTTC. Protein: CASSQVKGAYEQYF.

The table lists this clonotype with many counts. The V and J genes are TRBV25-1 and TRBJ2-3, with D hard to call. This CDR3 has 12 amino acids. Germline CDR1 reads MGHDK; CDR2 reads SYGVNS. The germline V and J ends were trimmed by 8 bases and 2 bases, with 8 bases remaining between them. This CDR3 is CASLENTDTQYF. The CDR3 DNA reads TGTGCCAGCCTGGAGAACACAGATACGCAGTATTTT.

This clonotype was recorded at least ten times. The CDR3 DNA reads TGCAGTGCAAACGGACCGACAGGGGGTGGCTACAATGAGCAGTTCTTC. Translated, it gives CSANGPTGGGYNEQFF. The chain combines TRBV20-1 with TRBJ2-1; 9 nucleotides agree with TRBD1. V shed 6 bases and J 3 bases; nucleotides not matched to a gene: 12. The length of the CDR3 is 16 residues. The germline V gene encodes CDR1 DFQATT and CDR2 SNEGSKA (reference sequence).

This clonotype was seen many times. The chain is built from TRBV6-5 and TRBJ2-3; no reliable D call. This CDR3 region has 12 residues. V lost 2 bases and J lost 6, with 6 bases in between. In germline, CDR1 is MNHEY, CDR2 SVGAGI. CDR3 DNA: TGTGCCAGCAGTTACGGCGAGGATACGCAGTATTTT. This translates into CASSYGEDTQYF.

This clonotype has a count of ten or more. This chain uses TRBV6-6 with TRBJ2-7; D not certain. The CDR3 covers 12 residues. Germline V gene sequence: CDR1 MNHNY, CDR2 SVGAGI (reference sequence). Trimming removed 7 bases from V and 6 bases from J, with 13 bases in between. CDR3 in amino acids: CASNKGEGEQYF. The CDR3 region has the DNA TGTGCCAGCAACAAGGGTGAAGGCGAGCAGTACTTC.

This clonotype was recorded at least ten times. V usage is TRBV5-5 and J usage is TRBJ2-7, with TRBD1 matching over 8 bases. This CDR3 comprises 15 residues. Germline V gene sequence: CDR1 SGHKS, CDR2 YYEKEE (reference sequence). With 0 bases clipped from V and 3 bases from J, the junction kept 5 bases outside the gene matches. CDR3 loop: CASSLATGGIYEQYF. DNA of the CDR3: TGTGCCAGCAGCTTGGCCACAGGGGGAATCTACGAGCAGTACTTC.

There are many counts of this clonotype. The chain combines TRBV20-1 with TRBJ2-3, with 9 nucleotides matching TRBD2. After removal of 3 bases from V and 2 bases from J, the junction contained 3 bases not matched to a gene. CDR1 and CDR2 from the germline V gene are DFQATT and SNEGSKA (reference sequence). CDR3 length: 14 amino acids. The CDR3 nucleotides are TGCAGTGCTAGCGCGGGGGGGGTCACAGATACGCAGTATTTT. Translation gives CSASAGGVTDTQYF.

This clonotype was counted ten times or more. J is TRBJ2-3 and V is TRBV5-1; 9 bases agree with TRBD2. From germline, CDR1 is SGHRS and CDR2 YFSETQ. This CDR3 is 15 amino acids long. V lost 4 bases to trimming and J lost 5 bases; unmatched junction nucleotides: 8. The CDR3 spells CASSPERGERDTQYF. The CDR3, as DNA: TGCGCCAGCAGCCCCGAGCGGGGGGAAAGAGATACGCAGTATTTT.